Below are 17 T cell receptor beta chains sequenced from a single sample in a study of T cell responses to AZD1222 COVID-19 vaccine. Using immunoSEQ multiplex PCR, the repertoire was profiled, and TCRdb retains in-frame clones only, with some absent. Of approximately 140,000 clones in the sample, around 93% were seen once. This sample comprised peripheral blood, obtained on day 0 of AZD1222 vaccination. The receptors were sampled from an adult in good health.

The chain uses TRBV7-2 and TRBJ1-5; unclear D gene. Trimming pared 5 bases from V and 5 bases from J, leaving 13 bases between. The germline gives CDR1 SGHTA, CDR2 FQGNSA. The CDR3 loop spans 14 amino acids. The CDR3 DNA reads TGTGCCAGCAGCCCACAGACCGGAGATCAGCCCCAGCATTTT. The encoded protein is CASSPQTGDQPQHF.

The chain employs TRBV7-9 and TRBJ2-1; D may be TRBD1 (5 bases). Germline V CDR1 and CDR2: SEHNR, FQNEAQ (reference sequence). The CDR3 runs 15 residues. V lost 2 bases and J 2 bases, leaving 10 bases between the germline ends. CDR3 coding DNA: TGTGCCAGCAGCTTAAGGCAGGGAACCTACAATGAGCAGTTCTTC. This sequence encodes CASSLRQGTYNEQFF.

To note about this clone: Since no conserved phenylalanine or tryptophan closes the CDR3, a read error is the likely cause. The chain links TRBV2 to TRBJ2-7, with D possibly matching TRBD1 (5 bases). Germline loops: CDR1 SNHLY, CDR2 FYNNEI. V lost 6 bases, J lost 1 base, and 13 bases lay in between. The CDR3 consists of 14 residues. The CDR3 protein is CASSLDSYSYEQYL. The CDR3 bases are TGTGCCAGCAGCCTAGACAGCTATTCCTACGAGCAGTACCTC.

The genes are TRBV6-5 and TRBJ2-7, with 9 bases lining up with TRBD1. This CDR3 comprises 14 residues. Germline CDR1 is MNHEY and CDR2 is SVGAGI. V lost 2 bases to trimming and J lost 5 bases; unmatched junction nucleotides: 4. The CDR3 here is CASSYGTGHHEQYF. The CDR3, as DNA: TGTGCCAGCAGTTACGGGACAGGGCATCACGAGCAGTACTTC.

This clone is medium-sized in the sample. The chain links TRBV4-3 to TRBJ1-2, with D possibly being TRBD1 (5 bases). Trimming took off 8 bases at V and 3 bases at J, with 10 bases between the two ends. Per the germline V gene, CDR1 is LGHNA and CDR2 is YSLEER. This CDR3 is built from 12 residues. CDR3 amino acids: CASSDNYYGYTF. The CDR3 bases are TGCGCCAGCTCGGACAACTACTATGGCTACACCTTC.

This rearrangement joins TRBV6-5 to TRBJ2-7, with D maybe TRBD2 (7 bases). The CDR3 consists of 15 residues. From germline, CDR1 is MNHEY and CDR2 SVGAGI. V was pared by 10 bases and J by 6 bases, with 25 bases between. This chain's CDR3 is CATRGQDPIRGEQYF. Written as DNA, the CDR3 is TGTGCCACGCGGGGGCAGGACCCGATAAGGGGCGAGCAGTACTTC.

The genes are TRBV7-3 and TRBJ2-3; TRBD1 matches 8 bases. The CDR3 loop spans 15 amino acids. The ends lost 5 bases at V and 1 base at J; junction bases unmatched: 5. The germline V gene has CDR1 SGHTA and CDR2 FQGTGA. CDR3: CASSATGQGTDTQYF. As DNA, the CDR3 is TGTGCCAGCAGCGCCACGGGACAGGGCACAGATACGCAGTATTTT. Looking up the rest from reference TRBV7-3 and TRBJ2-3 gives the full variable domain: GAGVSQTPSNKVTEKGKYVELRCDPISGHTALYWYRQSLGQGPEFLIYFQGTGAADDSGLPNDRFFAVRPEGSVSTLKIQRTERGDSAVYLCASSATGQGTDTQYFGPGTRLTVL.

The chain's CDR3 is CASSLQDSNSPLHF. The DNA of the CDR3 is TGTGCCAGCAGTCTACAGGATTCTAATTCACCCCTCCACTTT. The rearrangement joins TRBV6-5 to TRBJ1-6; weak D call: TRBD1 (5 bases). CDR3 size: 14 residues. V was clipped by 5 bases and J by 6 bases, with 11 bases between them. The germline V gene encodes CDR1 MNHEY and CDR2 SVGAGI.

This chain links TRBV25-1 with TRBJ1-3; 8 nucleotides line up with TRBD1. This CDR3 spans 14 amino acids. Per germline, CDR1 MGHDK and CDR2 SYGVNS. Trimming cost V 2 bases and J 10 bases; bases outside gene matches: 7. CDR3 DNA: TGTGCCAGCAGTGAAGCTGGACAGGGAAGGACCATATATTTT. This gives the protein CASSEAGQGRTIYF.

CDR3 nucleotide sequence: TGTGCCAGCAGCCCCGGGGGACGGGGGGGCGAGCAGTACTTC. Translation: CASSPGGRGGEQYF. The V gene is TRBV11-2, the J gene TRBJ2-7; 8 positions agree with TRBD2. The CDR3 sequence is 14 residues long. Germline CDR1 is SGHAT and CDR2 is FQNNGV. Losses at the gene ends were 5 bases for V and 6 bases for J; bases not matched to a gene: 9.

V is TRBV7-2 and J is TRBJ2-1; 8 bases align to TRBD1. This CDR3 contains 15 residues. V was pared by 4 bases and J by 3 bases, with 5 bases of the junction left unmatched. Germline loops: CDR1 SGHTA, CDR2 FQGNSA. CDR3: CASSSTGVGYNEQFF. The CDR3 bases are TGTGCCAGCAGCTCGACAGGGGTGGGCTACAATGAGCAGTTCTTC. The whole variable domain, filled in from reference TRBV7-2 and TRBJ2-1, reads GAGVSQSPSNKVTEKGKDVELRCDPISGHTALYWYRQSLGQGLEFLIYFQGNSAPDKSGLPSDRFSAERTGGSVSTLTIQRTQQEDSAVYLCASSSTGVGYNEQFFGPGTRLTVL.

This clone was found a few times. This chain uses TRBV3-1 (or the pseudogene TRBV3-2) with TRBJ1-2, with unresolved D. V was cut by 1 base and J by 0 bases, with 0 bases left in between. CDR3 length: 12 residues. CDR1 is LGHDT and CDR2 is YNNKEL in the germline V gene (reference sequence). The CDR3 sequence is CASSQANYGYTF. CDR3 nucleotides: TGTGCCAGCAGCCAAGCTAACTATGGCTACACCTTC.

The chain couples TRBV7-2 to TRBJ1-3; possible D gene TRBD1, 5 bases. Germline V CDR1 and CDR2: SGHTA, FQGNSA. The CDR3 is 17 residues long. V gave up 1 base and J gave up 0 bases, with 13 bases separating them. Here the CDR3 reads CASSLVPDSYSGNTIYF. The CDR3 nucleotides are TGTGCCAGCAGCTTAGTGCCCGACAGTTACTCTGGAAACACCATATATTTT.

The gene calls are TRBV7-2 and TRBJ2-7; weak D call: TRBD1 (6 bases). Looked up from germline, CDR1 is SGHTA and CDR2 is FQGNSA. The CDR3 has 13 residues. V was clipped by 5 bases and J by 6 bases, with 14 bases between them. CDR3 coding DNA: TGTGCCAGCAGCCCAGACAGGTTAGGCGAGCAGTACTTC. Its translation: CASSPDRLGEQYF.

The chain carries TRBV5-6 and TRBJ2-1; the match to TRBD2 covers 12 bases. Trimming at V came to 0 bases and at J to 15 bases, leaving 1 base not matched to a gene. In germline, CDR1 is SGHDT, CDR2 YYEEEE. CDR3 length: 12 amino acids. For the CDR3, the DNA is TGTGCCAGCAGCTTGGGACTAGCGGGAGCGTTCTTC. Residues: CASSLGLAGAFF.

DNA for the CDR3: TGCAGTGCTAGTTCGGGTGTTCAGCCCCAGCATTTT. Protein: CSASSGVQPQHF. The gene calls are TRBV20-1 and TRBJ1-5; D gene ambiguous. V lost 3 bases and J 6 bases, leaving 9 bases between the germline ends. The CDR3 sequence is 12 residues long. Germline V lookup: CDR1 DFQATT, CDR2 SNEGSKA (reference sequence).

The chain combines TRBV3-1 (or the pseudogene TRBV3-2) with TRBJ1-5; D gene ambiguous. Germline CDR1 and CDR2: LGHDT and YNNKEL (reference sequence). The ends were cut back, 1 base at V and 5 bases at J, with 9 bases in the middle. The CDR3 contains 14 residues. As DNA, the CDR3 is TGTGCCAGCAGCCAAGGCTACAGCGATCAGCCCCAGCATTTT. Translated, it gives CASSQGYSDQPQHF.